This TCR beta chain was identified during a study of T cells in Graves' hyperthyroidism and ophthalmopathy. Participants, patients aged 18 to 65, had newly diagnosed hyperthyroidism with a duration under 2 months. Patients with uncontrolled infections, other autoimmune diseases, pregnancy or lactation were excluded. Progressors' blood was drawn at hyperthyroidism diagnosis, before ophthalmopathy symptoms. Fresh peripheral blood, approximately 9.1 ml, was the source of the PBMCs. It was RNA transcripts that yielded the amplified TCR beta CDR3 regions. A first-round RT-PCR of the TCR CDR3 used the HTBI primer set. TCRdb fed the multiplex PCR reads into MiXCR, producing one record per CDR3 protein. The table lists 650,000 to 850,000 distinct CDR3 sequences, about 17% of them singletons. The CDR3 contains 15 residues. Germline V gene lookup returns CDR1 SGHVS and CDR2 FQNEAQ. V trimming: 5 bases; J trimming: 2 bases; junction bases outside the gene matches: 7.

This clonotype was recorded many times. The chain recombines TRBV7-8 with TRBJ1-2, with TRBD1 identical over 8 bases. The sample consisted of blood. The TCR sequence derives from a woman aged 45-65 years with Graves' hyperthyroidism that later progressed to Graves' ophthalmopathy. CDR3: CASSRDRGGNYGYTF. In DNA form, the CDR3 reads TGTGCCAGCAGCCGAGACAGGGGAGGGAACTATGGCTACACCTTC.